The clone carrying this TCR beta chain was observed a handful of times. Its antigen remains unidentified. V lost 3 bases and J lost 5, with 6 bases in between. Germline assignment: CDR1 SGHRS and CDR2 YFSETQ. The CDR3 length is 12 residues. The sample originates from a study of T-cell reconstitution after alpha-beta-depleted transplantation in children. Unique molecular identifiers tagged the TCRbeta library. TCRdb analysed the PCR reads with MiXCR anew, one entry per CDR3 protein. Among approximately 220,000 distinct CDR3 sequences, roughly 15% were seen once, and the ten largest hold approximately 40%. Study-level results: About two months after transplant, alpha-beta T cells reportedly came from several hundred expanded graft clones.

The sample consisted of PBMCs, mostly from graft donor cells, taken 360 days after TCRalphabeta/CD19-depleted stem cell transplant. The V call is TRBV5-1, the J call TRBJ2-1, with a possible D match to TRBD1 (6 bases). The source is a male patient between 2 and 10 years old who had a stem cell transplant for acute lymphoblastic leukemia, so the T cells may come from the graft donor. The CDR3 DNA is TGCGCCAGCAGCTGGACAGACAATGAGCAGTTCTTC. This sequence encodes CASSWTDNEQFF.